Listed here are 13 T cell receptor beta chains from one sample, sequenced in a study of CD8 T cells in ankylosing spondylitis (dated by TCRdb to the late 2010s). Libraries were prepared through 5' RACE. Sequencing was performed on an Illumina HiSeq 2500. The raw public data were reprocessed by TCRdb itself: fastp quality trimming at Q25, MiXCR clonotype calling, in-frame beta chains only. Merged by CDR3 protein, the rows form single entries marked with the most common genes and DNA. This sample holds about 330,000 distinct CDR3 sequences; 6.5% to 10% were observed only once. More than 14% of the sample is in the top ten clones. The investigation overall reported the following: Blood from ankylosing spondylitis patients appeared to be characterized by a TCR beta motif composed of under 10 highly homologous amino acid variants.

Their recognized antigens are unknown. Sequencing used blood, either unsorted or a sorted T cell fraction (not recorded which). The receptors originated from a male donor with ankylosing spondylitis.

This clonotype was found a few times. This rearrangement joins TRBV20-1 to TRBJ2-3; D gene unclear. The ends were cut back, 4 bases at V and 7 bases at J, with 6 bases in the middle. In germline, CDR1 is DFQATT, CDR2 SNEGSKA (reference sequence). This CDR3 has 10 amino acids. The CDR3 loop is CSAIDYTQYF. In DNA form, the CDR3 reads TGCAGTGCTATCGATTATACGCAGTATTTT.

This clonotype was seen more than once but under ten times. The chain recombines TRBV25-1 with TRBJ2-1; tentatively, D is TRBD2 (5 bases). Trimming removed 6 bases from V and 0 bases from J, with 12 bases in between. CDR1 is MGHDK and CDR2 is SYGVNS in the germline V gene. This CDR3 spans 15 amino acids. Written as DNA, the CDR3 is TGTGCCAGCAGGGAAACTGGGAGCTCCTACAATGAGCAGTTCTTC. It is translated as CASRETGSSYNEQFF. Supplemented by reference TRBV25-1 and TRBJ2-1, the full variable domain reads EADIYQTPRYLVIGTGKKITLECSQTMGHDKMYWYQQDPGMELHLIHYSYGVNSTEKGDLSSESTVSRIRTEHFPLTLESARPSHTSQYLCASRETGSSYNEQFFGPGTRLTVL.

The chain recombines TRBV20-1 with TRBJ1-5; 7 bases map to TRBD1. Germline CDR1 DFQATT, CDR2 SNEGSKA (reference sequence). Trimming cost V 3 bases and J 6 bases; bases outside gene matches: 8. CDR3 size: 14 residues. In DNA, the CDR3 is TGCAGTGCTAGTGAGCGGGACAGAAGTCAGCCCCAGCATTTT. Protein sequence: CSASERDRSQPQHF.

The rearrangement joins TRBV6-1 to TRBJ2-3; a weak D match, TRBD1 (5 bases). The germline V gene encodes CDR1 MNHNS and CDR2 SASEGT. V gave up 6 bases and J gave up 4 bases, with 14 bases separating them. This CDR3 spans 14 amino acids. The CDR3 spells CASRSQVASDTQYF. The CDR3 DNA sequence: TGTGCCAGCAGATCACAGGTCGCTTCAGATACGCAGTATTTT.

The V and J genes are TRBV20-1 and TRBJ2-3; possibly TRBD2 for D (5 bases). The germline V gene has CDR1 DFQATT and CDR2 SNEGSKA (reference sequence). Trimming removed 5 bases at V and 1 base at J, with 13 bases between. CDR3 length: 14 residues. CDR3 nucleotide sequence: TGCAGTGCTCCGGAGGCCATTGGCACAGATACGCAGTATTTT. Translating it yields CSAPEAIGTDTQYF.

The chain couples TRBV7-6 to TRBJ1-4; D call uncertain. The V end lost 4 bases, the J end lost 1 base, and 10 bases lay between the germline ends. The CDR3 totals 15 residues. CDR1 and CDR2 from the germline V gene are SGHVS and FNYEAQ. CDR3 coding DNA: TGTGCCAGCAGCTCCGGGAGGCAAACTAATGAAAAACTGTTTTTT. Amino acids: CASSSGRQTNEKLFF. The full variable domain, with the rest looked up from reference TRBV7-6 and TRBJ1-4, is GAGVSQSPRYKVTKRGQDVALRCDPISGHVSLYWYRQALGQGPEFLTYFNYEAQQDKSGLPNDRFSAERPEGSISTLTIQRTEQRDSAMYRCASSSGRQTNEKLFFGSGTQLSVL.

Here the CDR3 reads CASSDTYLEQYF. The CDR3 DNA sequence: TGTGCCAGCAGCGACACTTATCTCGAGCAGTACTTC. The chain carries TRBV3-1 and TRBJ2-7, with unresolved D. Germline CDR1 reads LGHDT; CDR2 reads YNNKEL (reference sequence). The CDR3 is 12 amino acids. V lost 5 bases and J 6 bases, leaving 11 bases between the germline ends.

The rearrangement uses TRBV5-1 and TRBJ1-1; 10 nucleotides match TRBD1. After removal of 3 bases from V and 1 base from J, the junction contained 3 bases not matched to a gene. The germline CDR1 and CDR2 sequences are SGHRS and YFSETQ. The CDR3 contains 15 residues. DNA for the CDR3: TGCGCCAGCAGCTGGGACAGGGGATCGAACACTGAAGCTTTCTTT. Translating gives CASSWDRGSNTEAFF.

This clonotype occurred many times. This sequence joins TRBV20-1 and TRBJ2-3; D not resolved. This CDR3 comprises 13 residues. Trimming removed 4 bases at V and 0 bases at J, with 8 bases between. CDR1 is DFQATT, CDR2 SNEGSKA, per germline (reference sequence). CDR3 loop: CSATDWSTDTQYF. DNA of the CDR3: TGCAGTGCTACTGACTGGAGCACAGATACGCAGTATTTT.

The chain employs TRBV30 and TRBJ2-1, with D perhaps matching TRBD1 (6 bases). This CDR3 has 13 amino acids. V shed 0 bases and J shed 6 bases, with 9 bases lying between them. Germline values: CDR1 GTSNPN, CDR2 SVGIG (reference sequence). The CDR3 spells CAWSVGQFNEQFF. CDR3 DNA sequence: TGTGCCTGGAGTGTTGGACAGTTCAATGAGCAGTTCTTC.

This clonotype was seen repeatedly, ten times or more. The chain has TRBV14 and TRBJ2-5; tentatively, D is TRBD1 or TRBD2 (5 bases each). This CDR3 contains 15 residues. V was shortened by 1 base and J by 7 bases, with 16 bases between the two germline ends. The germline V gene encodes CDR1 SGHDN and CDR2 FVKESK. The CDR3 nucleotides are TGTGCCAGCAGCCAAGTAGGCGGTGGGGGATTGACCCAGTACTTC. Translated, it gives CASSQVGGGGLTQYF.

This clonotype was detected ten times or more. This chain uses TRBV12-3 or TRBV12-4 with TRBJ1-1, with 8 positions matching TRBD1. The CDR3 has 13 residues. Trimming cost V 1 base and J 11 bases; bases outside gene matches: 6. This CDR3 is CASSLGQGAVAFF. As DNA, the CDR3 is TGTGCCAGCAGTTTAGGGCAGGGGGCTGTTGCTTTCTTT.

This clonotype was seen a handful of times. CDR3 sequence (DNA): TGTGCCAGCAGCCCCTCCCTAGCTACAGATACGCAGTATTTT. It yields the protein CASSPSLATDTQYF. The chain joins TRBV7-3 to TRBJ2-3; D perhaps matches TRBD2 (5 bases). The CDR3 consists of 14 residues. Germline V gene lookup returns CDR1 SGHTA and CDR2 FQGTGA. V dropped 5 bases and J dropped 3 bases, with 12 bases sitting between them.